Only a few counts were recorded for the clone carrying this T cell receptor beta chain. What it binds is unknown. Researchers amplified the TCR beta CDR3 regions from RNA transcripts. HTBI primers were the set used in a first-round RT-PCR of the TCR CDR3. From the multiplex PCR reads, TCRdb called clonotypes with MiXCR, one entry per CDR3 protein. The profile shows a few hundred thousand distinct CDR3 sequences, around a sixth of them singletons. In germline, CDR1 is SNHLY, CDR2 FYNNEI. The CDR3 loop spans 12 amino acids. The V gene lost 4 bases and the J gene lost 14 bases, with 17 bases spanning the gap. The data originate from a study of T cells in Graves' hyperthyroidism and ophthalmopathy. General study findings and limits: Blood also held most thyroid clonotypes expanded beyond 0.001.

The chain carries TRBV2 and TRBJ2-5; no clear D gene. The receptor comes from a woman in her 50s with Graves' hyperthyroidism. Sequencing was performed on blood. CDR3 protein: CASSVLGSPVYF. The CDR3 nucleotides read TGTGCCAGCAGTGTCCTCGGGTCCCCAGTATACTTC. The full variable domain, completed using reference TRBV2 and TRBJ2-5, is EPEVTQTPSHQVTQMGQEVILRCVPISNHLYFYWYRQILGQKVEFLVSFYNNEISEKSEIFDDQFSVERPDGSNFTLKIRSTKLEDSAMYFCASSVLGSPVYFGPGTRLLVL.